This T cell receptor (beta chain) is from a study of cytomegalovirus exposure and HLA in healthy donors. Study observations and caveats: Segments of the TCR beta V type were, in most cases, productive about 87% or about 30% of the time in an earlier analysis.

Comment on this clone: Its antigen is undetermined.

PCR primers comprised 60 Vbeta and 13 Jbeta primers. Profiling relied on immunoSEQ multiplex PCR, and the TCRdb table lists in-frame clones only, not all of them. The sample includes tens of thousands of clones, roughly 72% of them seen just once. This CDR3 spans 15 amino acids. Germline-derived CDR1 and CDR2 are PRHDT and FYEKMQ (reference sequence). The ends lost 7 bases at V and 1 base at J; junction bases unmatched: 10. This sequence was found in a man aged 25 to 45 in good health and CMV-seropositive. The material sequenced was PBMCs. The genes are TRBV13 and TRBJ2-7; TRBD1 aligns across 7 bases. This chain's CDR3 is CASTEGTGVSYEQYF. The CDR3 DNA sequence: TGTGCCAGCACCGAAGGTACAGGGGTTTCCTACGAGCAGTACTTC.